This T cell receptor beta chain is from a study of regulatory and conventional T cells in RAG deficiency. The sorted conventional CD4+ T cells were CD25-low and CD127-high, with genomic DNA sequenced. From germline, CDR1 is SGHDN and CDR2 FVKESK. Trimming cost V 4 bases and J 7 bases, with 14 bases left between them. The CDR3 has 14 residues. The assay was immunoSEQ multiplex PCR, and TCRdb's table has in-frame clones only and misses some. Among about 46,000 clones listed, about 90% were seen once. This same sample was also part of a study on regulatory T cells. In that study: The primer mix had 52 TRBV and 13 TRBJ primers.

The TCR comes from a human donor in good health. Sequenced: CD4+ effector T cells sorted from blood. This chain joins TRBV14 and TRBJ2-1; D is unresolved. For the CDR3, the DNA is TGTGCCAGCAGCCGGTCGTGGGTGGGTAATGAGCAGTTCTTC. It codes for CASSRSWVGNEQFF.